The rows below give T cell receptor beta chains drawn from one sample of a study of blood T cell repertoires in COVID-19. Only in-frame clones appear in the TCRdb table, and some are missing; sequencing was by immunoSEQ multiplex PCR. The sample lists some 370,000 clones, nearly 90% occurring once. Input material: peripheral blood. These receptors came from a young man with active or convalescent COVID-19. The CDR3 runs from the conserved cysteine through the conserved F or W. A D gene is named only where the DNA matches it firmly. Only some rows state a clone size, as once, few, many or a class for expanded clones.

d_call: TRBD1
clone_size: once
v_call: TRBV15
j_call: TRBJ2-1
cdr3_nt: TGTGCCACCAGCAATCCAGGGGGCGCGAACCAGTTCTTC
cdr3_aa: CATSNPGGANQFF

d_call: NA
clone_size: NA
v_call: TRBV25-1
j_call: TRBJ2-5
cdr3_nt: TGTGCCAGCAGTGAATATAGGGGAGGCGAGACCCAGTACTTC
cdr3_aa: CASSEYRGGETQYF

d_call: NA
clone_size: NA
v_call: TRBV6-5
j_call: TRBJ2-1
cdr3_nt: TGTGCCAGCACCCCGAACAGGGGAGGAAATGAGCAGTTCTTC
cdr3_aa: CASTPNRGGNEQFF

d_call: TRBD2
clone_size: NA
v_call: TRBV7-9
j_call: TRBJ2-7
cdr3_nt: TGTGCCAGCAGCGAACCGTTCAGACTAGCGGGAGGGTACGAGCAGTACTTC
cdr3_aa: CASSEPFRLAGGYEQYF

d_call: NA
clone_size: NA
v_call: TRBV14
j_call: TRBJ1-1
cdr3_nt: TGTGCCAGCAGCCAGGGCCGGCGAACTGAAGCTTTCTTT
cdr3_aa: CASSQGRRTEAFF

d_call: NA
clone_size: NA
v_call: TRBV4-3
j_call: TRBJ1-1
cdr3_nt: TGCGCCAGCAGCCAAGATGGGGGGTTAAATCGGTTCTTT
cdr3_aa: CASSQDGGLNRFF

d_call: TRBD1
clone_size: NA
v_call: TRBV19
j_call: TRBJ1-5
cdr3_nt: TGTGCCAGTAGTATAACGGGACAGGGGGGTAATCAGCCCCAGCATTTT
cdr3_aa: CASSITGQGGNQPQHF

d_call: TRBD1
clone_size: once
v_call: TRBV19
j_call: TRBJ1-2
cdr3_nt: TGTGCCAGTAGTTCTGGGACAGTGGAGAACTATGGCTACACCTTC
cdr3_aa: CASSSGTVENYGYTF

d_call: NA
clone_size: NA
v_call: TRBV6-6
j_call: TRBJ1-1
cdr3_nt: TGTGCCAGCAGGTTCAATGTTCACACTGAAGCTTTCTTT
cdr3_aa: CASRFNVHTEAFF

d_call: NA
clone_size: NA
v_call: TRBV24-1
j_call: TRBJ2-1
cdr3_nt: TGTGCCACCAGTGACACCTACAATGAGCAGTTCTTC
cdr3_aa: CATSDTYNEQFF

d_call: TRBD1
clone_size: NA
v_call: TRBV10-3
j_call: TRBJ2-7
cdr3_nt: TGTGCCATCAGGGGAGACAGGGGCCCCTACGAGCAGTACTTC
cdr3_aa: CAIRGDRGPYEQYF

d_call: NA
clone_size: few
v_call: TRBV5-3
j_call: TRBJ2-1
cdr3_nt: TGTGCCAGAAGCTTGGTATCGGGGGAGCAGTTCTTC
cdr3_aa: CARSLVSGEQFF

d_call: TRBD2
clone_size: NA
v_call: TRBV5-1
j_call: TRBJ2-6
cdr3_nt: TGCGCCAGCAGCTTGAAGAAAGCGGGGGCCAACGTGCTGACTTTC
cdr3_aa: CASSLKKAGANVLTF

d_call: TRBD1
clone_size: NA
v_call: TRBV3-1/TRBV3-2
j_call: TRBJ2-1
cdr3_nt: TGTGCCAGCAGCCCCGACAGGGGCAATGAGCAGTTCTTC
cdr3_aa: CASSPDRGNEQFF

d_call: TRBD2
clone_size: NA
v_call: TRBV6-2/TRBV6-3
j_call: TRBJ2-7
cdr3_nt: TGTGCCAGCAGTGACCGGGGGGGATCCTACGAGCAGTACTTC
cdr3_aa: CASSDRGGSYEQYF

d_call: NA
clone_size: NA
v_call: TRBV7-9
j_call: TRBJ1-2
cdr3_nt: TGTGCCAGCAGCCCGGACGGGGTAAACTATGGCTACACCTTC
cdr3_aa: CASSPDGVNYGYTF

d_call: NA
clone_size: NA
v_call: TRBV7-2
j_call: TRBJ1-4
cdr3_nt: TGTGCCAGCAGCTTAGACGGGATCAACTATGAAAAACTGTTTTTT
cdr3_aa: CASSLDGINYEKLFF

d_call: TRBD1
clone_size: NA
v_call: TRBV29-1
j_call: TRBJ1-2
cdr3_nt: TGCAGCGTGGCACCGACAGGGTTCTATGGCTACACCTTC
cdr3_aa: CSVAPTGFYGYTF

d_call: NA
clone_size: NA
v_call: TRBV10-3
j_call: TRBJ2-5
cdr3_nt: TGTGCCATCAGTGAGTCCGGATCCGGCGGGTCCAAACAGACCCAGTACTTC
cdr3_aa: CAISESGSGGSKQTQYF

d_call: TRBD1
clone_size: NA
v_call: TRBV6-1
j_call: TRBJ2-7
cdr3_nt: TGTGCCAGCAGTGAATTCCTGAGTACAGGGGGCTTTTACGAGCAGTACTTC
cdr3_aa: CASSEFLSTGGFYEQYF

d_call: TRBD1
clone_size: NA
v_call: TRBV5-1
j_call: TRBJ2-7
cdr3_nt: TGCGCCAGCAGCTTGGGGACAGGGCAATTCGACGAGCAGTACTTC
cdr3_aa: CASSLGTGQFDEQYF

d_call: NA
clone_size: NA
v_call: TRBV20-1
j_call: TRBJ1-2
cdr3_nt: TGCAGTGCTAGAGATGAGTATGGCTACACCTTC
cdr3_aa: CSARDEYGYTF

d_call: NA
clone_size: NA
v_call: TRBV28
j_call: TRBJ1-1
cdr3_nt: TGTGCCAGCAGTAGGGGGAACACTGAAGCTTTCTTT
cdr3_aa: CASSRGNTEAFF

d_call: TRBD1
clone_size: NA
v_call: TRBV7-2
j_call: TRBJ1-1
cdr3_nt: TGTGCCAGCAGTCATGGGACAGCGAACACTGAAGCTTTCTTT
cdr3_aa: CASSHGTANTEAFF

d_call: NA
clone_size: NA
v_call: TRBV2
j_call: TRBJ1-2
cdr3_nt: TGTGCCAGCATTGAGGAGGGCGTCTATGGCTACACCTTC
cdr3_aa: CASIEEGVYGYTF

d_call: NA
clone_size: NA
v_call: TRBV19
j_call: TRBJ1-1
cdr3_nt: TGTGCCAGTAATCACCGAGCGCTTGAACAGAACACTGAAGCTTTCTTT
cdr3_aa: CASNHRALEQNTEAFF

d_call: NA
clone_size: NA
v_call: TRBV3-1/TRBV3-2
j_call: TRBJ1-6
cdr3_nt: TGTGCCAGCAGCCAAGTCAACAGGGAGAATTCACCCCTCCACTTT
cdr3_aa: CASSQVNRENSPLHF

d_call: NA
clone_size: NA
v_call: TRBV4-2
j_call: TRBJ1-1
cdr3_nt: TGTGCCAGCAGCCAAGGCACGTGGTTGGAGGGCACTGAAGCTTTCTTT
cdr3_aa: CASSQGTWLEGTEAFF

d_call: TRBD2
clone_size: NA
v_call: TRBV7-2
j_call: TRBJ2-7
cdr3_nt: TGTGCCAGCAGCTTAGATCGCGGGAGCCTCTCCTACGAGCAGTACTTC
cdr3_aa: CASSLDRGSLSYEQYF

d_call: NA
clone_size: NA
v_call: TRBV9
j_call: TRBJ2-7
cdr3_nt: TGTGCCAGCAGCGCCCCGTCGAGGTCCTACGAGCAGTACTTC
cdr3_aa: CASSAPSRSYEQYF

d_call: NA
clone_size: NA
v_call: TRBV14
j_call: TRBJ2-3
cdr3_nt: TGTGCCAGCAGCAGGGCAAGGCGGGCCAACACAGATACGCAGTATTTT
cdr3_aa: CASSRARRANTDTQYF

d_call: NA
clone_size: once
v_call: TRBV2
j_call: TRBJ1-5
cdr3_nt: TGTGCCAGCGGAAGACTAGGAGTCGAGGGGCCCCAGCATTTT
cdr3_aa: CASGRLGVEGPQHF

d_call: TRBD1
clone_size: NA
v_call: TRBV24-1
j_call: TRBJ1-2
cdr3_nt: TGTGCCACCAGTGATTTAGGGGGCTACTATGGCTACACCTTC
cdr3_aa: CATSDLGGYYGYTF